This T cell receptor (beta chain) is drawn from a study of shared clonotypes between healthy human individuals. Study-level findings and limits: What limited the represented genetic and exposure-history diversity was the small number of donors.

For unsorted samples, genomic DNA was extracted from about 90 million PBMCs. Unsorted PBMC DNA sequencing spanned ten immunoSEQ deep assay plates. The table came from immunoSEQ multiplex PCR; TCRdb's copy has only in-frame clones and leaves some out. The data show approximately 500,000 clones, 81% seen once. About this clone: The antigen is not known.

The material sequenced was PBMCs. This sequence was found in a woman aged 40 to 55 in good health. Some clones in this sample may be carry-over from other donors' samples.

This CDR3 is CASSQGTGTNPYEQYF. CDR3 DNA: TGTGCCAGCAGCCAAGGGACAGGGACCAATCCCTACGAGCAGTACTTC. The rearrangement links TRBV4-2 to TRBJ2-7; 8 nucleotides align to TRBD1. Losses at the gene ends were 1 base for V and 2 bases for J; bases not matched to a gene: 7. This CDR3 region has 16 residues. Germline lookup yields CDR1 LGHNA and CDR2 YNFKEQ.